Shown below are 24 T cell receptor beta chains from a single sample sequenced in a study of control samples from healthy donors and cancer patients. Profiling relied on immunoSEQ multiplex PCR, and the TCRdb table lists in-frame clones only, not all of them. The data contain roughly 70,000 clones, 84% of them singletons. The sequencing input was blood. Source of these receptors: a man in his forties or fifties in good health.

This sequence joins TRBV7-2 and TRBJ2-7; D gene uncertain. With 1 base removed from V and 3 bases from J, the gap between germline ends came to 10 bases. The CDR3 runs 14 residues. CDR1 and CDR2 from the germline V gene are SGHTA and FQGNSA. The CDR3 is CASSLDGLDYEQYF. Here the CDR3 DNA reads TGTGCCAGCAGCTTAGACGGATTAGACTACGAGCAGTACTTC.

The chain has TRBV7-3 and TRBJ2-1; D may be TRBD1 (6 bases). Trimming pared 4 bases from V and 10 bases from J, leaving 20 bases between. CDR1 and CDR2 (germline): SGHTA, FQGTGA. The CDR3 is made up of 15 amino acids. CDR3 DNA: TGTGCCAGCAGCTCGACTCAGGGGTATTCCCTCGAGCAGTTCTTC. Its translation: CASSSTQGYSLEQFF.

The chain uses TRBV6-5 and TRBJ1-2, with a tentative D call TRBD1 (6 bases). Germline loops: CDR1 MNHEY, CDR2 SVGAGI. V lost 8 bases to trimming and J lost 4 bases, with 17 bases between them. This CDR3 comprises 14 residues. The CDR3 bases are TGTGCCAGCGCTACCGCCGGGACAAGCTATGGCTACACCTTC. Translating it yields CASATAGTSYGYTF.

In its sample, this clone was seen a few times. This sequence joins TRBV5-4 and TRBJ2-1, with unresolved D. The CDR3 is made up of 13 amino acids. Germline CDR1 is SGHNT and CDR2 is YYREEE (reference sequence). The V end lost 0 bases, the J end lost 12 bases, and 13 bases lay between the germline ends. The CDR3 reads CASSLVGVGAQFF. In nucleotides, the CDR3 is TGTGCCAGCAGCTTGGTTGGGGTTGGAGCGCAGTTCTTC.

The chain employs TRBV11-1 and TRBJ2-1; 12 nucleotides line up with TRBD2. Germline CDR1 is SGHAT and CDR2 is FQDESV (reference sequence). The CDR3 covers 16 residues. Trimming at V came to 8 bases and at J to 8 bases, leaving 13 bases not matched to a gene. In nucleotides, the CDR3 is TGTGCCAGCCGTCTAGCGGGAGGGCCTCCTGGGGATGAGCAGTTCTTC. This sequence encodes CASRLAGGPPGDEQFF.

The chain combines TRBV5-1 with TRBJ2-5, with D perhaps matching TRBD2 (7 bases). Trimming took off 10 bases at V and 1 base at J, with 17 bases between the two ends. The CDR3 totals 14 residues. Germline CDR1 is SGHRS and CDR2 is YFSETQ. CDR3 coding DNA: TGCGCCTCCCAAAGAGGGGGGGCCCAAGAGACCCAGTACTTC. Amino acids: CASQRGGAQETQYF.

Here the CDR3 DNA reads TGTGCCTGGAGACTTACAGGGAATCAGCCCCAGCATTTT. Translation gives CAWRLTGNQPQHF. The chain has TRBV30 and TRBJ1-5; maybe TRBD1 (6 bases). Trimming stripped 3 bases from V and 4 bases from J, with 10 bases between. The CDR3 runs to 13 residues. Germline values: CDR1 GTSNPN, CDR2 SVGIG (reference sequence). The variable domain in full, with the rest retrieved from reference TRBV30 and TRBJ1-5, is SQTIHQWPATLVQPVGSPLSLECTVEGTSNPNLYWYRQAAGRGLQLLFYSVGIGQISSEVPQNLSASRPQDRQFILSSKKLLLSDSGFYLCAWRLTGNQPQHFGDGTRLSIL.

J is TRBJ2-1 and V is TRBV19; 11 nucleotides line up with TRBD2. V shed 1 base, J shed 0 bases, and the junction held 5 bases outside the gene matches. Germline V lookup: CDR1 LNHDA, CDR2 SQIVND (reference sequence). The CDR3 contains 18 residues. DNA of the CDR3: TGTGCCAGTAGTATAGGACTAGCGGGGACGAGCTCCTACAATGAGCAGTTCTTC. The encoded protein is CASSIGLAGTSSYNEQFF.

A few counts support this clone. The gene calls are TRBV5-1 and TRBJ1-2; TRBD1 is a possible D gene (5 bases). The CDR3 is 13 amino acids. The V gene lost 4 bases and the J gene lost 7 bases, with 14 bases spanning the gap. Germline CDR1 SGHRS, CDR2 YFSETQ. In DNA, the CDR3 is TGCGCCAGCAGCCAGACAGTTACGGGTGGCTACACCTTC. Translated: CASSQTVTGGYTF.

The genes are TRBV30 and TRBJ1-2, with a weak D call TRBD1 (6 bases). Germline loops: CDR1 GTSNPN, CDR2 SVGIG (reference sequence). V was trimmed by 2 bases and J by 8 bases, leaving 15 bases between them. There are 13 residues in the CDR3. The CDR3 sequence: CAWSRDRPAGYTF. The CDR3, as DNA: TGTGCCTGGAGTCGCGACAGGCCAGCGGGCTACACCTTC.

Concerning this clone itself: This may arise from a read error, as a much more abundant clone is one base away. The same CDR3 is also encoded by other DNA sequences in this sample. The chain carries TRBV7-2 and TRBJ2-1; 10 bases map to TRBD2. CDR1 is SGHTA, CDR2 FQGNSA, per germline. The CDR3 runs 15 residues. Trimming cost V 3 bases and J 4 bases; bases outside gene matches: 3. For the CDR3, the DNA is TGTGCCAGCAGCTTGTCTAGCGGGAGTTACAATGAGCAGTTCTTC. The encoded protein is CASSLSSGSYNEQFF.

The CDR3 nucleotides are TGCAGTGCCACAAACGGTGGGAAACTGTTTTTT. Residues: CSATNGGKLFF. This rearrangement joins TRBV20-1 to TRBJ1-4; D not resolved. This CDR3 region has 11 residues. V was cut by 6 bases and J by 11 bases, with 13 bases left in between. The V gene's germline CDR1 is DFQATT and CDR2 SNEGSKA (reference sequence).

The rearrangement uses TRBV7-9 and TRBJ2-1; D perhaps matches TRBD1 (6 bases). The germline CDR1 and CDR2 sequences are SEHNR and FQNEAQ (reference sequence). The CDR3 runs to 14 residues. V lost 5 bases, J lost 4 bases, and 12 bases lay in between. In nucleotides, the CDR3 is TGTGCCAGCAGCATCAACAGGGATTACAATGAGCAGTTCTTC. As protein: CASSINRDYNEQFF.

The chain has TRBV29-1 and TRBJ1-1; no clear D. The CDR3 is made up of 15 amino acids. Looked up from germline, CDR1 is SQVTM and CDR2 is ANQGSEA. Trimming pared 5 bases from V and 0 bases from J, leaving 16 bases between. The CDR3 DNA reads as TGCAGCGTTCGCGTGACTGGTTTTATGAACACTGAAGCTTTCTTT. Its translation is CSVRVTGFMNTEAFF.

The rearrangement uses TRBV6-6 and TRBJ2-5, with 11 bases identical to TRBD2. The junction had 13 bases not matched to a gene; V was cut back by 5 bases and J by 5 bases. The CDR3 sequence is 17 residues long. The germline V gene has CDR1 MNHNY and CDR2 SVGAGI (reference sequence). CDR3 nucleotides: TGTGCCAGCAGTCCGGGATTAGCGGGAGGGCCTGCGGAGACCCAGTACTTC. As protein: CASSPGLAGGPAETQYF.

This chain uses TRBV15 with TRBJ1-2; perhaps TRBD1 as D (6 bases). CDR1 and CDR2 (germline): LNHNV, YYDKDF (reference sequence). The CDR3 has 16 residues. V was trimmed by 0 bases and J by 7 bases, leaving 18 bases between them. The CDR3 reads CATSREYGGALGGYTF. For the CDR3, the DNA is TGTGCCACCAGCAGAGAATACGGGGGCGCCTTAGGTGGCTACACCTTC.

The CDR3 reads CASSLLTYEQYF. CDR3 DNA sequence: TGTGCCAGCAGTCTATTAACCTACGAGCAGTACTTC. The genes are TRBV28 and TRBJ2-7; D gene ambiguous. Trimming pared 5 bases from V and 2 bases from J, leaving 7 bases between. This CDR3 spans 12 amino acids. Germline V gives CDR1 MDHEN, CDR2 SYDVKM.

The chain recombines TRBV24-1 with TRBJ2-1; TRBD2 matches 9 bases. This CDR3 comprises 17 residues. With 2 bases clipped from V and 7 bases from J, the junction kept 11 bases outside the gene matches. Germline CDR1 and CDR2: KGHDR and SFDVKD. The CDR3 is CATSDWASGKVGNEQFF. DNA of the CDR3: TGTGCCACCAGTGATTGGGCTAGCGGGAAGGTGGGTAATGAGCAGTTCTTC.

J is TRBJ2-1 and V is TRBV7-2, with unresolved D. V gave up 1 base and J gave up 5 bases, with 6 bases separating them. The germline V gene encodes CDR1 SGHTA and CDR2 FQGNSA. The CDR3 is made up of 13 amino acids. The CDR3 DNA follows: TGTGCCAGCAGCTTAGACGTTCACAATGAGCAGTTCTTC. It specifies CASSLDVHNEQFF.

CDR3 amino acids: CASSLAGVFYEQYF. CDR3 nucleotides: TGTGCCAGCAGCTTAGCGGGAGTTTTCTACGAGCAGTACTTC. This chain connects TRBV7-8 to TRBJ2-7, with D perhaps matching TRBD2 (5 bases). Germline V gene lookup returns CDR1 SGHVS and CDR2 FQNEAQ. V dropped 0 bases and J dropped 3 bases, with 9 bases sitting between them. CDR3 length: 14 amino acids.

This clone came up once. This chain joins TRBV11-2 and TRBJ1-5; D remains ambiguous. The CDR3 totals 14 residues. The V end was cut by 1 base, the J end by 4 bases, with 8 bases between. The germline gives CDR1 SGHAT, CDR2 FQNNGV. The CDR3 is CASSLGGGNQPQHF. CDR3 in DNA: TGTGCCAGCAGCTTAGGGGGAGGTAATCAGCCCCAGCATTTT.

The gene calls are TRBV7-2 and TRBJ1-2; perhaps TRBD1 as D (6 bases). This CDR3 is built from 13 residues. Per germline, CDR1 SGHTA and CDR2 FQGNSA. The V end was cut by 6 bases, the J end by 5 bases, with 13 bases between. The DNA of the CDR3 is TGTGCCAGCAGGACTATAGGGGGTTATGGCTACACCTTC. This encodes CASRTIGGYGYTF.

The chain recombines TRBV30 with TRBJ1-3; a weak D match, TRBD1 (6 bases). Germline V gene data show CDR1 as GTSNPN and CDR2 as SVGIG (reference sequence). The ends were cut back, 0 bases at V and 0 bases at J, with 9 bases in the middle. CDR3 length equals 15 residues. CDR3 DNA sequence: TGTGCCTGGAGTGTTGGGGGGCCCTCTGGAAACACCATATATTTT. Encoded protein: CAWSVGGPSGNTIYF.

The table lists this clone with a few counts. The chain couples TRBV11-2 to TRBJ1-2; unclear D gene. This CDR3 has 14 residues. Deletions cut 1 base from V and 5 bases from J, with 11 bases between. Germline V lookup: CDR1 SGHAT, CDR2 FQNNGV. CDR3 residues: CASSLVLSNYGYTF. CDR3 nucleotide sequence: TGTGCCAGCAGCTTAGTCTTGTCAAATTATGGCTACACCTTC.